This TCR beta chain is drawn from a study of B cell selection in AIRE deficiency. Here immunoSEQ multiplex PCR was the method, and the copy in TCRdb shows in-frame clones only, minus some. The data hold about 21,000 clones, with about 94% observed a single time. Findings and limits, study-wide: Approximately 29% of healthy-shared Treg sequences were found among patient Tconv cells.

Germline CDR1 SGHAT, CDR2 FQNNGV. V was shortened by 2 bases and J by 3 bases, with 8 bases between the two germline ends. The CDR3 consists of 13 residues. In the case of this clone: No antigen is known for it.

Regulatory T cells were sorted as CD4+CD25hiCD127low/negative. Specimen: Tregs sorted from PBMCs. The J gene is TRBJ2-7, the V gene TRBV11-2, with TRBD1 as a possible D gene (5 bases). The sequence derives from a human donor with AIRE deficiency. Here the CDR3 reads CASSLQGHYEQYF. DNA of the CDR3: TGTGCCAGCAGCTTACAGGGCCACTACGAGCAGTACTTC. Complete variable domain (other parts from reference TRBV11-2 and TRBJ2-7): EAGVAQSPRYKIIEKRQSVAFWCNPISGHATLYWYQQILGQGPKLLIQFQNNGVVDDSQLPKDRFSAERLKGVDSTLKIQPAKLEDSAVYLCASSLQGHYEQYFGPGTRLTVT.